Following are 3 T cell receptor beta chains from one sample sequenced in a study of post-analysis software for immune sequencing data. Whole-study findings and limits: TRBV segments more frequent in patients than in controls numbered roughly 5 and included TRBV5-6, TRBV5-1 and TRBV20-1.

TCR beta cDNA libraries included unique molecular identifiers. A single record per CDR3 protein comes from TCRdb applying MiXCR to the PCR reads. The sample lists about 770,000 distinct CDR3 sequences, roughly 50% occurring once. No antigens are known for them. Sequencing used blood. Receptors originate from a girl aged 5 to 17 with multiple sclerosis.

The chain joins TRBV10-3 to TRBJ2-1; 8 nucleotides line up with TRBD2. The CDR3 consists of 14 residues. Germline assignment: CDR1 ENHRY and CDR2 SYGVKD. V shed 3 bases, J shed 7 bases, and the junction held 5 bases outside the gene matches. The CDR3 spells CAISDGLAGNEQFF. The CDR3 nucleotides are TGTGCCATCAGTGACGGACTAGCTGGGAATGAGCAGTTCTTC.

The chain has TRBV20-1 and TRBJ2-7; 8 bases map to TRBD2. This CDR3 region has 17 residues. CDR1 DFQATT and CDR2 SNEGSKA come from the germline V gene (reference sequence). Germline trimming cut 3 bases from V and 3 bases from J; bases unmatched to any gene: 16. CDR3 in DNA: TGCAGTGCTAGGGGCTTGGGGGTAGCGGGGATTATCTACGAGCAGTACTTC. Translation gives CSARGLGVAGIIYEQYF.

V is TRBV4-1 and J is TRBJ1-2; TRBD1 agrees at 7 bases. Germline values: CDR1 MGHRA, CDR2 YSYEKL. The CDR3 sequence is 14 residues long. V gave up 4 bases and J gave up 7 bases; unmatched junction bases: 9. The CDR3: CASSPDWDSFGYTF. For the CDR3, the DNA is TGCGCCAGCAGCCCGGATTGGGACAGTTTTGGCTACACCTTC.